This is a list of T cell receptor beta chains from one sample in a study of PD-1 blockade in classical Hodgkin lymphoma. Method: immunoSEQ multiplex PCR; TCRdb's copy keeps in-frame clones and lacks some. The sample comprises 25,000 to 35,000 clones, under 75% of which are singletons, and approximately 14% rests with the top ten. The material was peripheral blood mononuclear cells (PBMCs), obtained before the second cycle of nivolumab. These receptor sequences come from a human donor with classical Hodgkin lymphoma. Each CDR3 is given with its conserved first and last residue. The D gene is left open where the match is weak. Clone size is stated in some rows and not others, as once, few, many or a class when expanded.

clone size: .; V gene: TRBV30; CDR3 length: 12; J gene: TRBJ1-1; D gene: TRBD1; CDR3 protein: CAWRDNRGEAFF; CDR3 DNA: TGTGCCTGGAGAGATAACAGGGGTGAAGCTTTCTTT
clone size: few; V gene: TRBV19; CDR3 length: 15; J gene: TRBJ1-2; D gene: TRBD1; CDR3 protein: CASQVGQGMGYGYTF; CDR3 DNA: TGTGCCAGTCAAGTCGGACAGGGAATGGGCTATGGCTACACCTTC
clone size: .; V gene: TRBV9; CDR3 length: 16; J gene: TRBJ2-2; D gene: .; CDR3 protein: CASSVGGQMNTGELFF; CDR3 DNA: TGTGCCAGCAGCGTAGGAGGACAGATGAACACCGGGGAGCTGTTTTTT
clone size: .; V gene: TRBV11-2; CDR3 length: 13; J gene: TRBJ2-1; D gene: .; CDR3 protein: CASRDSSYNEQFF; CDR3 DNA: TGTGCCAGCAGGGACAGCTCCTACAATGAGCAGTTCTTC
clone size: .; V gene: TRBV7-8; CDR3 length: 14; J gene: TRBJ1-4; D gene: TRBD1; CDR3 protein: CASSLGQGHEKLFF; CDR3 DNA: TGTGCCAGCAGCTTAGGACAGGGCCACGAAAAACTGTTTTTT
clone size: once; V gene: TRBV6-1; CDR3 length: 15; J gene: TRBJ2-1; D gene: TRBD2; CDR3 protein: CASSEASGGAFEQFF; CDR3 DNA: TGTGCCAGCAGTGAAGCGAGCGGGGGGGCTTTTGAGCAGTTCTTC
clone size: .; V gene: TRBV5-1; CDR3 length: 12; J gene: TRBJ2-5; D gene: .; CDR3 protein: CASSAFQETQYF; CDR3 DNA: TGCGCCAGCAGCGCCTTCCAAGAGACCCAGTACTTC
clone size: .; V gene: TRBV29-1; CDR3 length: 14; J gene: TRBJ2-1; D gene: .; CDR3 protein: CSVRGGALYNEQFF; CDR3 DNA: TGCAGCGTTCGAGGGGGAGCTCTCTACAATGAGCAGTTCTTC
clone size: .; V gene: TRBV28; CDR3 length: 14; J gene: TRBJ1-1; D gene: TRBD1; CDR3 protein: CASRNRDRGRGAFF; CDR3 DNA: TGTGCCAGCAGAAACCGTGACAGGGGTCGGGGAGCTTTCTTT
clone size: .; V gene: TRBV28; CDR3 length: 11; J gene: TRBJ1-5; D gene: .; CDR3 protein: CASSFSGSQHF; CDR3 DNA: TGTGCCAGCAGTTTTTCCGGATCTCAGCATTTT
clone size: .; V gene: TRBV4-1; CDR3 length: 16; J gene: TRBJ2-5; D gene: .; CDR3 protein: CASSQDRAPLGETQYF; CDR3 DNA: TGCGCCAGCAGCCAAGATCGGGCACCCCTCGGGGAGACCCAGTACTTC
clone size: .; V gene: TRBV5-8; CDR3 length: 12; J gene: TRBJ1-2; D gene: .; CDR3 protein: CASSWSSYGYTF; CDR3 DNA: TGTGCCAGCAGCTGGTCGAGCTATGGCTACACCTTC
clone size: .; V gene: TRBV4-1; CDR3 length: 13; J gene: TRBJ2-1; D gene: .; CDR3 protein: CASSQELPNEQFF; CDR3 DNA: TGCGCCAGCAGCCAAGAACTACCGAATGAGCAGTTCTTC
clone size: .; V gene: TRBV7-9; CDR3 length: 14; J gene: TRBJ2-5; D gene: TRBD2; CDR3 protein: CASTLSGGGRSQYF; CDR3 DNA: TGTGCCAGCACCCTTAGTGGCGGGGGAAGGTCCCAGTACTTC
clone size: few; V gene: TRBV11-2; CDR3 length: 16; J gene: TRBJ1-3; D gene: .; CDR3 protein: CASSQVRGFGLATIYF; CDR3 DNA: TGTGCCAGCAGCCAAGTTAGGGGGTTCGGCCTGGCCACCATATATTTT
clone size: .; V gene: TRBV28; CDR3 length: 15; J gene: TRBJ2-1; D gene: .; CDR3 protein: CASSFRGAAYNEQFF; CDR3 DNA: TGTGCCAGCAGTTTTCGGGGGGCGGCCTACAATGAGCAGTTCTTC
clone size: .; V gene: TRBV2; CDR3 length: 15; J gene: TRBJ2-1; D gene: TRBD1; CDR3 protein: CASSDWGQGSHEQFF; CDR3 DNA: TGTGCCAGCAGTGATTGGGGACAGGGTAGCCATGAGCAGTTCTTC
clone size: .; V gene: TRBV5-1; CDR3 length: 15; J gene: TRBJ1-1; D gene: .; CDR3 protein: CASSWAIGMNTEAFF; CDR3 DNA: TGCGCCAGCAGCTGGGCCATAGGAATGAACACTGAAGCTTTCTTT
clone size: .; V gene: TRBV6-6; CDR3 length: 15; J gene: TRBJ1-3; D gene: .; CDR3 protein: CASSNPQSSGNTIYF; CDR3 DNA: TGTGCCAGCAGCAACCCGCAGAGCTCTGGAAACACCATATATTTT
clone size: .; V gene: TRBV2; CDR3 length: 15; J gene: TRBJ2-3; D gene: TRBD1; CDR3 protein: CASSGQLESGDTQYF; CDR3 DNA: TGTGCCAGCTCGGGACAGCTCGAATCTGGGGATACGCAGTATTTT
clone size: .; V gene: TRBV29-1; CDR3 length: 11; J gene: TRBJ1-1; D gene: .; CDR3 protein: CSKIGGEEAFF; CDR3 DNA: TGCAGCAAGATAGGGGGGGAGGAAGCTTTCTTT
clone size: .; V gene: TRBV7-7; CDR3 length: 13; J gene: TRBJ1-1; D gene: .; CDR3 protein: CASSLELNTEAFF; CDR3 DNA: TGTGCCAGCAGCTTAGAGCTGAACACTGAAGCTTTCTTT
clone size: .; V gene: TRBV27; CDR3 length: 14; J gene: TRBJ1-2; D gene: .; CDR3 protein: CASSWDARNYGYTF; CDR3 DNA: TGTGCCAGCAGTTGGGACGCGAGGAACTATGGCTACACCTTC
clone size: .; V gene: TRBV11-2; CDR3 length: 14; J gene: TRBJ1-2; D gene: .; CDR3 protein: CASREGGINYGYTF; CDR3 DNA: TGTGCCAGCAGAGAGGGGGGAATTAACTATGGCTACACCTTC
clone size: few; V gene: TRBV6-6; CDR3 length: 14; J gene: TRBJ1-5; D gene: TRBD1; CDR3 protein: CASSYDRGNQPQHF; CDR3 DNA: TGTGCCAGCAGTTACGACAGGGGCAATCAGCCCCAGCATTTT
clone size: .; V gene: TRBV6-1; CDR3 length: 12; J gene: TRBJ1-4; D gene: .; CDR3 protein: CASIAPNEKLFF; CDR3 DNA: TGTGCCAGCATCGCACCTAATGAAAAACTGTTTTTT
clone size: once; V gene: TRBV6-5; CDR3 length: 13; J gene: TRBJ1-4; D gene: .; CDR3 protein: CASSKTTNEKLFF; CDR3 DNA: TGTGCCAGCAGTAAGACAACTAATGAAAAACTGTTTTTT
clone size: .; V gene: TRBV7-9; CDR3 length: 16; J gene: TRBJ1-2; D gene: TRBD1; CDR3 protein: CASSLLGTAPGYGYTF; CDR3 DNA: TGTGCCAGCAGCTTACTTGGGACAGCGCCAGGCTATGGCTACACCTTC
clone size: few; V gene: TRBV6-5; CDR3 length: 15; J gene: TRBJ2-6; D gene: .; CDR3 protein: CASSYEGSGANVLTF; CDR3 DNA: TGTGCCAGCAGTTATGAGGGGTCTGGGGCCAACGTCCTGACTTTC
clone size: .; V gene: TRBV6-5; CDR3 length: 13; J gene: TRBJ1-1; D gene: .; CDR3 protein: CASTSTGVSEAFF; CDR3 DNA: TGTGCCAGCACCAGCACAGGCGTCAGTGAAGCTTTCTTT
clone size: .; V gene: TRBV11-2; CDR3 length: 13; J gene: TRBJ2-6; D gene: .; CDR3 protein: CASSLSGANVLTF; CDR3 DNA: TGTGCCAGCAGCCTTTCTGGGGCCAACGTCCTGACTTTC
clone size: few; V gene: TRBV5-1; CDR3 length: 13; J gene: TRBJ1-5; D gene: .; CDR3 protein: CASSDGPHQPQHF; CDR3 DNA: TGCGCCAGCAGCGACGGGCCGCATCAGCCCCAGCATTTT
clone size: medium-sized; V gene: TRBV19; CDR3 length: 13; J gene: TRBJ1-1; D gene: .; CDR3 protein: CASSLGPNTEAFF; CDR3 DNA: TGTGCCAGTAGTCTCGGACCGAACACTGAAGCTTTCTTT
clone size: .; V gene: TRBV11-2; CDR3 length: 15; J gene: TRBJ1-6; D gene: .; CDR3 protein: CASSLLETDNSPLHF; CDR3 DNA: TGTGCCAGCAGCTTACTCGAGACTGATAATTCACCCCTCCACTTT
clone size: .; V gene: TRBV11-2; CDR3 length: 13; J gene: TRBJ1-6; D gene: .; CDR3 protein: CASSLGHNSPLHF; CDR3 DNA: TGTGCCAGCAGCTTAGGACATAATTCACCCCTCCACTTT
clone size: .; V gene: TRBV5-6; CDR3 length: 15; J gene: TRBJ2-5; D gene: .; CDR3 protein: CASSFGGGALETQYF; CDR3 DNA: TGTGCCAGCAGCTTTGGAGGGGGGGCTTTAGAGACCCAGTACTTC
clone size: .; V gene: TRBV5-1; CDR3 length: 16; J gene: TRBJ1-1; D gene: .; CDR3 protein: CASSLEGVRVNTEAFF; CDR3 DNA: TGCGCCAGCAGCTTGGAAGGGGTAAGGGTAAACACTGAAGCTTTCTTT
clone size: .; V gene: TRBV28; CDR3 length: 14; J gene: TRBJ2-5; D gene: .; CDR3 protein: CASSPGTLQETQYF; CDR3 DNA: TGTGCCAGCAGTCCCGGGACTTTACAAGAGACCCAGTACTTC
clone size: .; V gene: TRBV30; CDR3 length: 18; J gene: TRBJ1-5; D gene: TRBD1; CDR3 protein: CAWQRTGGGRGWNQPQHF; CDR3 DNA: TGTGCCTGGCAACGGACAGGGGGCGGCCGAGGGTGGAATCAGCCCCAGCATTTT
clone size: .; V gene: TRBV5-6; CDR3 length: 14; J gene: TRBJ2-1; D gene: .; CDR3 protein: CASSLAGDYNEQFF; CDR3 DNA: TGTGCCAGCAGCTTGGCCGGGGACTACAATGAGCAGTTCTTC
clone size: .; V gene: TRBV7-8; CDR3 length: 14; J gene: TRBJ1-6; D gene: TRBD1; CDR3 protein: CASSRQGEGSPLHF; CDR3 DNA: TGTGCCAGCAGCCGACAGGGAGAGGGTTCACCCCTCCACTTT
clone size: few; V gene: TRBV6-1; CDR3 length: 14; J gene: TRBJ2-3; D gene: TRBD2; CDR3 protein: CASSGTSGGIAQYF; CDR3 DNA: TGTGCCAGCAGTGGGACTAGCGGGGGAATTGCGCAGTATTTT
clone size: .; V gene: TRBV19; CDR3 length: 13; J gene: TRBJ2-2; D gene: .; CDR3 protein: CASRVGATGELFF; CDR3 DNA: TGTGCCAGTAGGGTAGGTGCCACCGGGGAGCTGTTTTTT
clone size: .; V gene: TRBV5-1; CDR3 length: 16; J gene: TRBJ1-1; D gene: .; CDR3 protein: CASSLGSSIRNTEAFF; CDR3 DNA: TGCGCCAGCAGCTTGGGGAGCTCCATCCGAAACACTGAAGCTTTCTTT